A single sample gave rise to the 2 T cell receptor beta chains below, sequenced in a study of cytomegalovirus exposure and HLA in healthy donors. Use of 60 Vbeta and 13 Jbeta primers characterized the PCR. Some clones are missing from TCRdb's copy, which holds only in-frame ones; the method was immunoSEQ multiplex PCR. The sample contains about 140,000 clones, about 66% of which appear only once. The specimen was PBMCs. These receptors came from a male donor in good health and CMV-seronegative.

In DNA, the CDR3 is TGTGCCAGCAGTCCCGGCCGGACAGAATACAATGAGCAGTTCTTC. Translated: CASSPGRTEYNEQFF. This chain links TRBV27 with TRBJ2-1; D is perhaps TRBD1 (6 bases). The germline V and J ends were trimmed by 5 bases and 4 bases, with 15 bases remaining between them. Germline CDR1 reads MNHEY; CDR2 reads SMNVEV (reference sequence). The CDR3 is made up of 15 amino acids.

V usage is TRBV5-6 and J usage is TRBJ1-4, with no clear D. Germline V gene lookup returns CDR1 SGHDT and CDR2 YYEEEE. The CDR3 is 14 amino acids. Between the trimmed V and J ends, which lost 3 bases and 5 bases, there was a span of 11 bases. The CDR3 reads CASSYGAYNEKLFF. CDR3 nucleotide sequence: TGTGCCAGCAGCTACGGAGCATACAATGAAAAACTGTTTTTT.